This entry describes one T cell receptor (beta chain). Its target is unknown. This specimen belongs to a study of T-cell memory formation after mild COVID-19. Study information: There were largely donor-specific TCR clusters.

This CDR3 is 17 amino acids long. CDR1 and CDR2 (germline): SGHVS, FQNEAQ. The V gene end was trimmed by 1 base and the J gene end by 3 bases; junction bases not matched to a gene: 8. 5'RACE with constant-segment primers yielded barcoded, UMI-tagged TCR alpha and TCR beta cDNA libraries. TCRdb itself ran the 5' RACE reads through MiXCR, one entry per CDR3 protein. The sample contains about 390,000 distinct CDR3 sequences, about 15% of which appear only once. General observations from the study: Some clones that responded were present in memory (sampled pre-infection), which suggests cross-reactive memory joined. Contracting CD4+ clones lay largely in CM and EM, with CD8+ ones residing in EMRA.

The sample comprised PBMCs or a T cell subset sorted from them (not recorded which). The sequence was obtained from a man younger than 35 who had mild COVID-19 (a few samples of this study predate the infection). Cell type and time point are not known. J is TRBJ2-3 and V is TRBV7-8, with 9 bases lining up with TRBD1. This CDR3 reads CASSLVAPGQGTDTQYF. The CDR3 nucleotides read TGTGCCAGCAGCTTAGTGGCTCCGGGACAGGGAACAGATACGCAGTATTTT.